One and the same sample provided the 30 T cell receptor beta chains below, sequenced in a study of T cells in Graves' hyperthyroidism and ophthalmopathy. Amplification yielded TCR beta CDR3 regions, with RNA transcripts as the source. TCR CDR3 regions were first amplified by RT-PCR with HTBI primers. TCRdb redid the calling of the multiplex PCR reads with MiXCR, one entry per CDR3 protein. The sample has roughly 500,000 distinct CDR3 sequences, 14% seen once; the top ten hold under 7%. The sample comprised blood. All receptors derive from a young woman with Graves' hyperthyroidism that later progressed to Graves' ophthalmopathy.

The chain uses TRBV27 and TRBJ1-2; TRBD1 matches at 10 bases. Trimming at V came to 2 bases and at J to 5 bases, leaving 2 bases not matched to a gene. CDR1 is MNHEY, CDR2 SMNVEV, per germline (reference sequence). The CDR3 covers 14 residues. The chain's CDR3 is CASSLGTGVYGYTF. In DNA, the CDR3 is TGTGCCAGCAGTTTAGGGACAGGGGTTTATGGCTACACCTTC.

The chain uses TRBV20-1 and TRBJ1-2, with 11 bases matching TRBD1. V shed 5 bases and J 7 bases; nucleotides not matched to a gene: 6. This CDR3 contains 13 residues. Germline V gene lookup returns CDR1 DFQATT and CDR2 SNEGSKA (reference sequence). The CDR3 region is CSAGTGGGSGYTF. CDR3 DNA sequence: TGCAGTGCTGGGACAGGGGGTGGCTCTGGCTACACCTTC.

Note on this clonotype: This may arise from a read error, as a much more abundant clone is one base away. V gene TRBV5-1 combines with J gene TRBJ2-1; D is possibly TRBD2 (6 bases). The J call is uncertain, as TRBJ2-7 better fits the DNA end. Germline V lookup: CDR1 SGHRS, CDR2 YFSETQ. The CDR3 runs to 15 residues. CDR3 in amino acids: CASSLVGSEYNEQYF. CDR3 DNA: TGCGCCAGCAGCCTTGTCGGGAGTGAGTACAATGAGCAGTACTTC.

This clonotype was seen at least ten times. V gene TRBV20-1 combines with J gene TRBJ2-1; 16 bases are shared with TRBD2. The CDR3 has 18 amino acids. CDR1 and CDR2 (germline): DFQATT, SNEGSKA (reference sequence). Trimming at V came to 6 bases and at J to 0 bases, leaving 8 bases not matched to a gene. Here the CDR3 reads CSAGGGLAGGSSYNEQFF. Here the CDR3 DNA reads TGCAGTGCCGGAGGGGGACTAGCGGGAGGGAGCTCCTACAATGAGCAGTTCTTC.

On this clonotype: A much larger clone lies one base from this, so it may be a read error. The J gene is TRBJ1-1, the V gene TRBV28, with no clear D. The CDR3 loop spans 11 amino acids. Per germline, CDR1 MDHEN and CDR2 SYDVKM. The CDR3 protein is CTSTTVSEAFF. CDR3 nucleotides: TGTACCAGCACTACGGTTAGTGAAGCTTTCTTT.

The V and J genes are TRBV6-5 and TRBJ1-1; D is uncertain. The CDR3 is made up of 11 amino acids. The V and J ends lost 4 bases and 10 bases respectively, with 10 bases between them. Germline V gene lookup returns CDR1 MNHEY and CDR2 SVGAGI. The CDR3: CASSWLLGAFF. CDR3 DNA sequence: TGTGCCAGCAGTTGGTTACTAGGAGCTTTCTTT.

The chain employs TRBV20-1 and TRBJ2-3; TRBD1 or TRBD2 may be the D gene (6 bases each). This CDR3 is 14 amino acids long. Trimming stripped 6 bases from V and 2 bases from J, with 15 bases between. The germline CDR1 and CDR2 sequences are DFQATT and SNEGSKA (reference sequence). The CDR3, as DNA: TGCAGTGCAAGGGGGGCGGTACCCACAGATACGCAGTATTTT. This gives the protein CSARGAVPTDTQYF.

This clonotype was detected many times. The rearrangement joins TRBV7-2 to TRBJ1-1; D may be TRBD1 (6 bases). The V end was cut by 4 bases, the J end by 3 bases, with 15 bases between. The CDR3 runs to 15 residues. Per germline, CDR1 SGHTA and CDR2 FQGNSA. The CDR3: CASSWAGDGDTEAFF. For the CDR3, the DNA is TGTGCCAGCAGCTGGGCAGGGGATGGGGACACTGAAGCTTTCTTT.

On this clonotype itself: A much larger clone lies one base from this, so it may be a read error. The chain recombines TRBV27 with TRBJ1-4; D is unresolved. Between the trimmed V and J ends, which lost 3 bases and 10 bases, there was a span of 9 bases. Germline CDR1 reads MNHEY; CDR2 reads SMNVEV (reference sequence). CDR3 length equals 12 residues. CDR3 DNA: TGTGCCAGCAGTTTTAGTGGTGGAAAACTGTTTTTT. It translates to CASSFSGGKLFF.

This clonotype was seen at least ten times. At one boundary the junction diverges from the germline segment, which might be a read error. This chain links TRBV18 with TRBJ1-1, with D unresolved. CDR3 length: 15 amino acids. Germline V gene data show CDR1 as KGHSH and CDR2 as LQKENI. The CDR3 nucleotides read TGTGCCAGCTTACCACGTTCAGTGGTGGACACTGAAGCTTTCTTT. Its translation is CASLPRSVVDTEAFF.

In this sample, this clonotype turned up many times. The chain is built from TRBV27 and TRBJ2-1, with TRBD2 as a possible D gene (6 bases). The CDR3 length is 14 residues. Germline V gives CDR1 MNHEY, CDR2 SMNVEV (reference sequence). Trimming stripped 4 bases from V and 8 bases from J, with 15 bases between. The CDR3 region is CASSSGVLSDEQFF. CDR3 bases: TGTGCCAGCAGTTCGGGAGTGCTTAGTGATGAGCAGTTCTTC.

This clonotype was counted between two and nine times. V gene TRBV18 combines with J gene TRBJ2-1; D ambiguous. Trimming took off 0 bases at V and 5 bases at J, with 14 bases between the two ends. The CDR3 loop spans 16 amino acids. Germline CDR1 is KGHSH and CDR2 is LQKENI. CDR3 nucleotides: TGTGCCAGCTCACCACCGGGCAGCGTTCCAGACAATGAGCAGTTCTTC. It encodes CASSPPGSVPDNEQFF.

Many counts were recorded for this clonotype. The chain recombines TRBV5-1 with TRBJ1-1; unclear D gene. Germline values: CDR1 SGHRS, CDR2 YFSETQ. The CDR3 has 16 amino acids. V was pared by 1 base and J by 2 bases, with 15 bases between. The CDR3 nucleotides read TGCGCCAGCAGCTTGCCGCCTCTGGAGAGCAACACTGAAGCTTTCTTT. This encodes CASSLPPLESNTEAFF.

This clonotype was recorded a few times. The chain employs TRBV6-1 and TRBJ2-6; the D is unclear. The germline V gene encodes CDR1 MNHNS and CDR2 SASEGT. V was cut by 6 bases and J by 0 bases, with 9 bases left in between. The CDR3 length is 15 residues. The CDR3 DNA sequence: TGTGCCAGCAGGATTCACTACTCTGGGGCCAACGTCCTGACTTTC. Its protein product is CASRIHYSGANVLTF.

This clonotype turned up a few times. With a much larger clone just one base away, this may be a read error. The CDR3 DNA sequence: TGCAGTACTATTTCGGCAGGTGGAAACACCATATATTTT. This encodes CSTISAGGNTIYF. The rearrangement uses TRBV20-1 and TRBJ1-3, with D uncertain. V was shortened by 8 bases and J by 3 bases, with 14 bases between the two germline ends. CDR3 length equals 13 residues. Germline V lookup: CDR1 DFQATT, CDR2 SNEGSKA (reference sequence).

This clonotype occurred many times. This chain uses TRBV5-1 with TRBJ2-1, with unresolved D. Trimming took off 0 bases at V and 5 bases at J, with 9 bases between the two ends. The germline CDR1 and CDR2 sequences are SGHRS and YFSETQ. This CDR3 is 14 amino acids long. The CDR3 spells CASSLETFHNEQFF. CDR3 sequence (DNA): TGCGCCAGCAGCTTGGAGACGTTCCACAATGAGCAGTTCTTC.

This clonotype occurred many times. This chain joins TRBV7-9 and TRBJ1-1; D uncertain. CDR1 is SEHNR, CDR2 FQNEAQ, per germline (reference sequence). V lost 6 bases and J 2 bases, leaving 7 bases between the germline ends. There are 12 residues in the CDR3. The CDR3 bases are TGTGCCAGCAGTTTATCTAACACTGAAGCTTTCTTT. Translating gives CASSLSNTEAFF.

This clonotype was counted only a few times. V and J are TRBV19 and TRBJ2-7; tentatively, D is TRBD1 (6 bases). The CDR3 is made up of 15 amino acids. The germline gives CDR1 LNHDA, CDR2 SQIVND (reference sequence). V lost 5 bases and J lost 4, with 18 bases in between. CDR3 DNA sequence: TGTGCCAGTAGTCTAAAACTGACAGGACTTTACGAGCAGTACTTC. It codes for CASSLKLTGLYEQYF. Combining the CDR3 with reference TRBV19 and TRBJ2-7 gives the whole variable domain DGGITQSPKYLFRKEGQNVTLSCEQNLNHDAMYWYRQDPGQGLRLIYYSQIVNDFQKGDIAEGYSVSREKKESFPLTVTSAQKNPTAFYLCASSLKLTGLYEQYFGPGTRLTVT.

This clonotype was recorded many times. The chain uses TRBV11-2 and TRBJ2-1, with D unresolved. This CDR3 is built from 13 residues. CDR1 is SGHAT and CDR2 is FQNNGV in the germline V gene. V dropped 0 bases and J dropped 7 bases, with 7 bases sitting between them. The CDR3 here is CASSLDMGNEQFF. CDR3 DNA sequence: TGTGCCAGCAGCTTAGATATGGGGAATGAGCAGTTCTTC.

This clonotype appeared many times. The chain has TRBV10-3 and TRBJ1-6; 7 bases match TRBD1. Germline values: CDR1 ENHRY, CDR2 SYGVKD. CDR3 length: 17 amino acids. Trimming took 5 bases from V and 0 from J; bases not matched to a gene: 7. CDR3 DNA sequence: TGTGCCATCAGTCGGGACAGACAGAGCTCCTATAATTCACCCCTCCACTTT. This sequence encodes CAISRDRQSSYNSPLHF.

The table lists this clonotype with many counts. The genes are TRBV28 and TRBJ1-2, with D hard to call. CDR1 and CDR2 (germline): MDHEN, SYDVKM. V was trimmed by 5 bases and J by 3 bases, leaving 22 bases between them. This CDR3 is 17 amino acids long. CDR3 amino acids: CASSPEEKASWDYGYTF. In DNA form, the CDR3 reads TGTGCCAGCAGTCCCGAGGAAAAGGCCTCCTGGGACTATGGCTACACCTTC.

This clonotype has at least ten counts. The chain has TRBV10-3 and TRBJ2-3; D possibly corresponds to TRBD1 (6 bases). The CDR3 contains 13 residues. With 10 bases removed from V and 4 bases from J, the gap between germline ends came to 15 bases. Germline V lookup: CDR1 ENHRY, CDR2 SYGVKD. The CDR3 bases are TGTGCCACCGAGGACAGTACTGCAGATACGCAGTATTTT. The encoded protein is CATEDSTADTQYF.

This clonotype has at least ten counts. The rearrangement uses TRBV20-1 and TRBJ1-1, with D maybe TRBD1 (6 bases). The V end lost 0 bases, the J end lost 5 bases, and 10 bases lay between the germline ends. This CDR3 has 13 amino acids. The germline CDR1 and CDR2 sequences are DFQATT and SNEGSKA (reference sequence). Here the CDR3 reads CSARDEGGTEAFF. As DNA, the CDR3 is TGCAGTGCTAGAGATGAAGGGGGAACTGAAGCTTTCTTT.

This clonotype has at least ten counts. This rearrangement joins TRBV20-1 to TRBJ2-3; 8 bases are shared with TRBD1. CDR1 is DFQATT, CDR2 SNEGSKA, per germline (reference sequence). V lost 6 bases and J lost 5; bases outside the gene matches: 19. The CDR3 is made up of 17 amino acids. The CDR3 DNA sequence: TGCAGTGCCCCGAACCCCTCCAGGCAGGGGGCGAGAGATACGCAGTATTTT. This gives the protein CSAPNPSRQGARDTQYF.

Ten or more counts support this clonotype. J is TRBJ1-4 and V is TRBV6-1; D not certain. This CDR3 region has 11 residues. The germline gives CDR1 MNHNS, CDR2 SASEGT. V lost 6 bases to trimming and J lost 4 bases, with 3 bases between them. In DNA form, the CDR3 reads TGTGCCAGCAGACGTAATGAAAAACTGTTTTTT. This codes for CASRRNEKLFF.

This clonotype has more than one count but fewer than ten. The chain couples TRBV30 to TRBJ1-5; 8 bases map to TRBD1. CDR3 size: 13 residues. Looked up from germline, CDR1 is GTSNPN and CDR2 is SVGIG (reference sequence). V shed 5 bases, J shed 6 bases, and the junction held 6 bases outside the gene matches. CDR3 in DNA: TGTGCCTGGGACAGGGGAGAAGGTCAGCCCCAGCATTTT. Protein: CAWDRGEGQPQHF.

The chain has TRBV6-2 or TRBV6-3 and TRBJ1-3; D not certain. Germline CDR1 MNHEY, CDR2 SVGEGT. The CDR3 length is 14 residues. V shed 6 bases and J shed 0 bases, with 9 bases lying between them. The CDR3 sequence: CASRRVLSGNTIYF. The CDR3 nucleotides read TGTGCCAGCAGAAGGGTGCTCTCTGGAAACACCATATATTTT.

The V gene is TRBV6-1, the J gene TRBJ2-1; weak D call: TRBD1 (6 bases). Trimming cost V 7 bases and J 9 bases, with 13 bases left between them. Germline CDR1 is MNHNS and CDR2 is SASEGT. The CDR3 totals 12 residues. CDR3 sequence: CASNSGQSEQFF. The CDR3 DNA reads TGTGCCAGCAACTCCGGACAGTCTGAGCAGTTCTTC.

This clonotype was detected only a few times. The chain has TRBV19 and TRBJ1-6; 8 bases align to TRBD1. Trimming at V came to 7 bases and at J to 6 bases, leaving 8 bases not matched to a gene. The CDR3 spans 15 residues. In germline, CDR1 is LNHDA, CDR2 SQIVND (reference sequence). The CDR3 region is CASTSQGAGNSPLHF. CDR3 coding DNA: TGTGCCAGTACCTCCCAGGGGGCGGGTAATTCACCCCTCCACTTT. Filled out from reference TRBV19 and TRBJ1-6, the complete variable domain reads DGGITQSPKYLFRKEGQNVTLSCEQNLNHDAMYWYRQDPGQGLRLIYYSQIVNDFQKGDIAEGYSVSREKKESFPLTVTSAQKNPTAFYLCASTSQGAGNSPLHFGNGTRLTVT.

This clonotype has a count of ten or more. The chain joins TRBV19 to TRBJ1-1; D gene ambiguous. Germline CDR1 and CDR2: LNHDA and SQIVND (reference sequence). This CDR3 has 14 amino acids. V was trimmed by 8 bases and J by 0 bases, leaving 13 bases between them. CDR3 residues: CASSDASMNTEAFF. The CDR3 DNA reads as TGTGCCAGTTCAGACGCGTCGATGAACACTGAAGCTTTCTTT.